These 20 T cell receptor beta chains originate from one sample sequenced in a study of PD-L1 blockade in urothelial cancer. The sample's time point: pretreatment peripheral blood. Method: immunoSEQ multiplex PCR; TCRdb's copy keeps in-frame clones and lacks some. In the table there are roughly 90,000 clones, around 90% of which are singletons. Sequenced here: PBMCs, sampled around atezolizumab (anti-PD-L1) treatment. The receptors were sampled from a woman older than 75 with urothelial cancer.

The chain couples TRBV7-2 to TRBJ2-1, with D possibly matching TRBD2 (5 bases). Germline V gives CDR1 SGHTA, CDR2 FQGNSA. Trimming stripped 5 bases from V and 7 bases from J, with 21 bases between. The CDR3 is made up of 16 amino acids. DNA of the CDR3: TGTGCCAGCAGCCAGAGTGCGGGTAGAGGAGGAAATGAGCAGTTCTTC. Encoded protein: CASSQSAGRGGNEQFF.

CDR3 sequence: CASSSGSSYNEQFF. In DNA, the CDR3 is TGTGCCAGCAGCAGTGGGAGCTCCTACAATGAGCAGTTCTTC. V and J are TRBV5-4 and TRBJ2-1; D is perhaps TRBD2 (5 bases). Germline V CDR1 and CDR2: SGHNT, YYREEE (reference sequence). The CDR3 contains 14 residues. Trimming stripped 4 bases from V and 0 bases from J, with 8 bases between.

The V call is TRBV29-1, the J call TRBJ2-1, with 7 nucleotides matching TRBD2. This CDR3 spans 18 amino acids. J gave up 4 bases and V 3 bases, and 18 bases lay outside the gene matches. CDR1 is SQVTM and CDR2 is ANQGSEA in the germline V gene. CDR3 in DNA: TGCAGCGTTGAGAGGACGGGGGGACGGAGGTCGAGGTACAATGAGCAGTTCTTC. Amino acid sequence: CSVERTGGRRSRYNEQFF.

This clone was seen just once. Here the CDR3 reads CASSDRPTNEKLFF. The CDR3 DNA reads as TGTGCCAGTTCCGACAGGCCAACTAATGAAAAACTGTTTTTT. The gene calls are TRBV19 and TRBJ1-4; TRBD1 might be the D (6 bases). V dropped 8 bases and J dropped 0 bases, with 10 bases sitting between them. Germline lookup yields CDR1 LNHDA and CDR2 SQIVND (reference sequence). CDR3 length: 14 amino acids.

The chain carries TRBV5-1 and TRBJ2-3; 14 bases are a match to TRBD2. CDR3 size: 17 residues. J lost 2 bases, V lost 4 bases, and 6 bases had no gene match. CDR1 and CDR2 (germline): SGHRS, YFSETQ. CDR3 loop: CASSRGLAGGLTDTQYF. DNA of the CDR3: TGCGCCAGCAGCCGCGGACTAGCGGGAGGTCTCACAGATACGCAGTATTTT.

This chain links TRBV6-1 with TRBJ2-4; no firm D call. The CDR3 extends over 14 amino acids. The V end was cut by 3 bases, the J end by 0 bases, with 6 bases between. CDR1 is MNHNS and CDR2 is SASEGT in the germline V gene. CDR3 residues: CASSEAAAKNIQYF. CDR3 DNA: TGTGCCAGCAGTGAGGCGGCAGCCAAAAACATTCAGTACTTC.

The chain employs TRBV28 and TRBJ2-3, with D unclear. This CDR3 is built from 14 residues. Germline CDR1 and CDR2: MDHEN and SYDVKM. V was trimmed by 2 bases and J by 1 base, leaving 7 bases between them. The CDR3 coding sequence is TGTGCCAGCAGTTTAACGAGCGGCACAGATACGCAGTATTTT. As protein: CASSLTSGTDTQYF.

The rearrangement joins TRBV5-1 to TRBJ2-2, with 10 bases aligning to TRBD2. Trimming removed 5 bases from V and 6 bases from J; junction bases left unmatched: 10. The germline V gene encodes CDR1 SGHRS and CDR2 YFSETQ. The length of the CDR3 is 16 residues. CDR3 in amino acids: CASRPRTSGAAGELFF. CDR3 in DNA: TGCGCCAGCAGACCCAGGACTAGCGGAGCCGCCGGGGAGCTGTTTTTT.

This clone was counted between two and nine times. The chain couples TRBV5-1 to TRBJ2-7; 8 bases match TRBD2. With 4 bases clipped from V and 6 bases from J, the junction kept 12 bases outside the gene matches. The CDR3 length is 15 residues. Germline CDR1 and CDR2: SGHRS and YFSETQ. The CDR3 coding sequence is TGCGCCAGCAGCCCCGGGGGGGGCCTGATGGGCGAGCAGTACTTC. It encodes CASSPGGGLMGEQYF.

This chain uses TRBV10-3 with TRBJ1-1; TRBD1 agrees at 7 bases. This CDR3 has 16 amino acids. V dropped 3 bases and J dropped 0; count of bases not matched to a gene: 7. Germline CDR1 is ENHRY and CDR2 is SYGVKD. CDR3 DNA: TGTGCCATCAGTGAACAAAGGGGACAGCTGAACACTGAAGCTTTCTTT. Encoded protein: CAISEQRGQLNTEAFF.

The chain has TRBV5-1 and TRBJ2-3; 8 bases match TRBD1. The CDR3 runs 16 residues. J lost 0 bases, V lost 2 bases, and 5 bases had no gene match. CDR1 SGHRS and CDR2 YFSETQ come from the germline V gene. The CDR3 DNA sequence: TGCGCCAGCAGCTTTACAGGGGGATCTAGCACAGATACGCAGTATTTT. This sequence encodes CASSFTGGSSTDTQYF. Full variable domain (outside the CDR3, taken from reference TRBV5-1 and TRBJ2-3): KAGVTQTPRYLIKTRGQQVTLSCSPISGHRSVSWYQQTPGQGLQFLFEYFSETQRNKGNFPGRFSGRQFSNSRSEMNVSTLELGDSALYLCASSFTGGSSTDTQYFGPGTRLTVL.

This sequence joins TRBV5-4 and TRBJ1-2; no definite D call. V shed 0 bases and J shed 13 bases, with 13 bases lying between them. The CDR3 length is 12 residues. Germline CDR1 SGHNT, CDR2 YYREEE (reference sequence). The chain's CDR3 is CASSLVGGDSTF. The CDR3 bases are TGTGCCAGCAGCTTGGTCGGAGGCGACTCCACCTTC.

DNA of the CDR3: TGTGCCAGCAGCACCGGGACAGCCAGGAATCAGCCCCAGCATTTT. Translating it yields CASSTGTARNQPQHF. This sequence joins TRBV11-2 and TRBJ1-5; 7 bases match TRBD1. Germline CDR1 is SGHAT and CDR2 is FQNNGV. This CDR3 has 15 residues. Unmatched junction bases numbered 8, after V lost 5 bases and J lost 4 bases.

The chain uses TRBV14 and TRBJ1-1, with D perhaps TRBD1 (6 bases). V was pared by 1 base and J by 4 bases, with 10 bases between. Germline loops: CDR1 SGHDN, CDR2 FVKESK. The CDR3 spans 14 residues. CDR3 bases: TGTGCCAGCAGCCAAGTACGAGGGGGCACTGAAGCTTTCTTT. Translation: CASSQVRGGTEAFF.

The V gene is TRBV28, the J gene TRBJ1-5, with D tentatively TRBD1 (6 bases). The germline CDR1 and CDR2 sequences are MDHEN and SYDVKM. CDR3 size: 15 residues. The V end was cut by 0 bases, the J end by 8 bases, with 14 bases between. The CDR3 region is CASSLWGAGQEPQHF. CDR3 in DNA: TGTGCCAGCAGTTTATGGGGGGCCGGGCAGGAGCCCCAGCATTTT.

This rearrangement joins TRBV5-1 to TRBJ2-1, with 8 nucleotides matching TRBD2. Trimming at V came to 4 bases and at J to 3 bases, leaving 9 bases not matched to a gene. This CDR3 is 16 amino acids long. Germline CDR1 SGHRS, CDR2 YFSETQ. Here the CDR3 DNA reads TGCGCCAGCAGCCCCGGAGGAGCGGGAGACTACAATGAGCAGTTCTTC. It is translated as CASSPGGAGDYNEQFF.

This chain links TRBV10-3 with TRBJ1-5, with 8 bases matching TRBD1. This CDR3 is 14 amino acids long. The V gene's germline CDR1 is ENHRY and CDR2 SYGVKD. V trimming: 4 bases; J trimming: 6 bases; junction bases outside the gene matches: 5. In nucleotides, the CDR3 is TGTGCCATCAGTGCCAGGGGGCCGGGTCAGCCCCAGCATTTT. Protein product: CAISARGPGQPQHF.

The chain joins TRBV10-3 to TRBJ2-2; the match to TRBD2 covers 10 bases. The CDR3 totals 14 residues. CDR1 ENHRY and CDR2 SYGVKD come from the germline V gene. V was pared by 6 bases and J by 4 bases, with 2 bases of the junction left unmatched. The CDR3 region has the DNA TGTGCCATCAGGACTAGCGGGTCCACCGGGGAGCTGTTTTTT. Translated, it gives CAIRTSGSTGELFF.

The rearrangement joins TRBV28 to TRBJ1-3, with D possibly matching TRBD1 (5 bases). There are 15 residues in the CDR3. Trimming cost V 6 bases and J 2 bases, with 14 bases left between them. Germline V gives CDR1 MDHEN, CDR2 SYDVKM. This CDR3 reads CASSPPGGTGNTIYF. CDR3 DNA: TGTGCCAGCAGCCCCCCGGGGGGGACTGGAAACACCATATATTTT.

This sequence joins TRBV2 and TRBJ2-1, with 11 bases that match TRBD1. The germline CDR1 and CDR2 sequences are SNHLY and FYNNEI. V lost 8 bases to trimming and J lost 8 bases; unmatched junction nucleotides: 8. The CDR3 has 14 amino acids. The CDR3 sequence is CASLRDRGFDEQFF. The CDR3 nucleotides are TGTGCCAGCCTCCGGGACAGGGGGTTTGATGAGCAGTTCTTC.